This T cell receptor beta chain is drawn from a study of shared clonotypes between healthy human individuals. Points from the study as a whole: Sharing of clonotypes among donors was expected to vary with sequencing depth.

A remark on this clone: Its target is unknown.

This CDR3 is built from 15 residues. J was trimmed by 4 bases and V by 7 bases; bases with no gene match: 12. In germline, CDR1 is SGHKS, CDR2 YYEKEE (reference sequence). There were no recent acute infections or vaccinations among the donors, who were healthy HIV-negative adults. The assay was immunoSEQ multiplex PCR, and TCRdb's table has in-frame clones only and misses some. The table shows about 2,500,000 clones, with roughly 92% occurring only once. Sequencing was carried out using naive CD4+ T cells sorted from blood. Subset specified: CD45RA+ positively selected. The chain is built from TRBV5-5 and TRBJ2-7, with 9 bases matching TRBD1. The sequence derives from a young man in good health. The CDR3 spells CASGTTGGLGYEQYF. The DNA of the CDR3 is TGTGCCAGCGGTACCACAGGGGGCTTAGGATACGAGCAGTACTTC.